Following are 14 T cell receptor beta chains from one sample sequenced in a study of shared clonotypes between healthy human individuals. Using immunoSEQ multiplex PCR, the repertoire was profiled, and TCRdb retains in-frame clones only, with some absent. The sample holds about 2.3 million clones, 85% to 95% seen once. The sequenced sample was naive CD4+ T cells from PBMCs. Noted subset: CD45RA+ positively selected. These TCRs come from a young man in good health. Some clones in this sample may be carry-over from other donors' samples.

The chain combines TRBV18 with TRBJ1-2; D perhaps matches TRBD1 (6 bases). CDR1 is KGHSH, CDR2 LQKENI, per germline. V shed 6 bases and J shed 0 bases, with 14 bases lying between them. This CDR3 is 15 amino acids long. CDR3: CASSREQGSNYGYTF. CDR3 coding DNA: TGTGCCAGCTCCCGCGAACAGGGATCTAACTATGGCTACACCTTC.

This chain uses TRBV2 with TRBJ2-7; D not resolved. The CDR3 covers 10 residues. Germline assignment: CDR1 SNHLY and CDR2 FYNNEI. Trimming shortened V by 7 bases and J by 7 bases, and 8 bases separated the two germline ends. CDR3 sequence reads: CASNVAEQYF. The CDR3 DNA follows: TGTGCCAGCAATGTGGCAGAGCAGTACTTC.

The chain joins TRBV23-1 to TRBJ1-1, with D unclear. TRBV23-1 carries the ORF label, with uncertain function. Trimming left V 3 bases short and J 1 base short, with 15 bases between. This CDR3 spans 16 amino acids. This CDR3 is CASSHEGRRRNTEAFF. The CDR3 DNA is TGCGCCAGCAGTCATGAGGGTCGCCGCCGGAACACTGAAGCTTTCTTT.

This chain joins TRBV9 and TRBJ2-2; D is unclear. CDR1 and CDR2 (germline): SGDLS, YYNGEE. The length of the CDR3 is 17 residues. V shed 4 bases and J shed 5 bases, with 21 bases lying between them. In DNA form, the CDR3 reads TGTGCCAGCAGCTCACCCCGCAGCATTTTTAGTACCGGGGAGCTGTTTTTT. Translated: CASSSPRSIFSTGELFF.

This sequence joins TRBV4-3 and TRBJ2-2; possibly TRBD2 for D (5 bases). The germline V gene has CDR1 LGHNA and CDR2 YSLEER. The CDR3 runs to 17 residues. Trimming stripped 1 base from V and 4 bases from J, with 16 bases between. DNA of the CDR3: TGCGCCAGCAGCCAAGCTTCAACCGGGATGGGCACCGGGGAGCTGTTTTTT. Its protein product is CASSQASTGMGTGELFF.

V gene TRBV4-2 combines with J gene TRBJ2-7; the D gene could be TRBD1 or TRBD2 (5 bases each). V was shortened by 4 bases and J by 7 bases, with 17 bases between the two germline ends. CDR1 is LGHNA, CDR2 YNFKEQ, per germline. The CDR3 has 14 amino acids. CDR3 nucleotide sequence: TGTGCCAGCAGCCTGACCGGGGCCCCGGGTGAGCAGTACTTC. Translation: CASSLTGAPGEQYF.

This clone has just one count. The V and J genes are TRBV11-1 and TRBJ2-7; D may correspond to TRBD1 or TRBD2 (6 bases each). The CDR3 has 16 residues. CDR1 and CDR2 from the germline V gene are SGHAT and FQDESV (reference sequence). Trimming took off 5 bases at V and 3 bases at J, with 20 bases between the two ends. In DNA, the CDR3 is TGTGCCAGCAGCGAGTGGGGGGCCCAGCCGGACTACGAGCAGTACTTC. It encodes CASSEWGAQPDYEQYF.

In nucleotides, the CDR3 is TGTGCCAGCAGCCCTGATATTTTCAAAGCGGTTTCGACCCAGTACTTC. It specifies CASSPDIFKAVSTQYF. The V and J genes are TRBV7-6 and TRBJ2-5; D is possibly TRBD2 (5 bases). CDR3 length equals 16 residues. Germline CDR1 reads SGHVS; CDR2 reads FNYEAQ. Trimming cost V 5 bases and J 7 bases, with 23 bases left between them.

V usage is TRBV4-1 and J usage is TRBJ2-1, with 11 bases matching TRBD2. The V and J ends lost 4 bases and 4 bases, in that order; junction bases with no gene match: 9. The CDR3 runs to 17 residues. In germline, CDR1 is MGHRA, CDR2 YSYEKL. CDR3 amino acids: CASSLVAGGPSYNEQFF. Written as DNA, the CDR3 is TGCGCCAGCAGCCTCGTAGCGGGAGGGCCCTCGTACAATGAGCAGTTCTTC.

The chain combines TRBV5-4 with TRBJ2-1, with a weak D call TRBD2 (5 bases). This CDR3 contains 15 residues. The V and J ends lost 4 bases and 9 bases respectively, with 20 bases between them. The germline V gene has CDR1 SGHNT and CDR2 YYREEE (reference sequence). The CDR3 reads CASSLDYPSYTEQFF. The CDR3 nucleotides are TGTGCCAGCAGCCTTGACTACCCCTCTTATACTGAGCAGTTCTTC.

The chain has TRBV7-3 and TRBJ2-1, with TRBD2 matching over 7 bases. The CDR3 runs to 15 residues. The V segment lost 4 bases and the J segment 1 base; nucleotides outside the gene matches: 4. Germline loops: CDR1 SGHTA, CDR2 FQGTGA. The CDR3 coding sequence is TGTGCCAGCAGCTCAAAGCGGGAATCCTACAATGAGCAGTTCTTC. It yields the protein CASSSKRESYNEQFF.

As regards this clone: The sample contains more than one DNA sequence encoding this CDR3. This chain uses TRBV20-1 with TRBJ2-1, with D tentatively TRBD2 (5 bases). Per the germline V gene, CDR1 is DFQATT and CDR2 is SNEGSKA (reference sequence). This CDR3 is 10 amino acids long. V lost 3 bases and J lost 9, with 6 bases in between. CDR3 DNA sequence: TGCAGTGCTAGGGCGGGTGAGCAGTTCTTC. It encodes CSARAGEQFF.

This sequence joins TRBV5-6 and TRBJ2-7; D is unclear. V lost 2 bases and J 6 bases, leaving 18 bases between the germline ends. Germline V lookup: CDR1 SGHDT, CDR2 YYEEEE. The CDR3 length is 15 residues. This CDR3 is CASSFLHAMVSEQYF. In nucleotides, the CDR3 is TGTGCCAGCAGCTTCTTGCACGCGATGGTCTCCGAGCAGTACTTC. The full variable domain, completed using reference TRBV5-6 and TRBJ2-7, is DAGVTQSPTHLIKTRGQQVTLRCSPKSGHDTVSWYQQALGQGPQFIFQYYEEEERQRGNFPDRFSGHQFPNYSSELNVNALLLGDSALYLCASSFLHAMVSEQYFGPGTRLTVT.

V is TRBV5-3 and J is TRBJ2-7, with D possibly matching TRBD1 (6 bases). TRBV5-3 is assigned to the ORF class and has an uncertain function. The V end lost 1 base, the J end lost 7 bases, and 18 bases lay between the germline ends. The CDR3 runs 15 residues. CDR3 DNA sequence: TGTGCCAGAAGCTTGTTGGGGGCTCCTACGAGGGAGCAGTACTTC. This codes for CARSLLGAPTREQYF.